The 21 T cell receptor beta chains presented below share a single source sample, sequenced in a study of T cell repertoires in cytomegalovirus infection (dated by TCRdb to the late 2010s). Sequencer: Illumina HiSeq 1500. The public reads were quality trimmed at Q25 with fastp and then assembled into clones with MiXCR by TCRdb, keeping productive beta chains. Here each entry gathers all rows of one CDR3 protein and keeps the most common genes and DNA. The sample yields 300,000 to 450,000 distinct CDR3 sequences; around 18% were counted once. Around 8.6% of the sample rests with the top ten. The sample consisted of PBMCs. The source of these receptors is a human donor in good health (CMV status not recorded). Some clones in this sample may be carry-over from other donors' samples.

This clonotype was observed at least ten times. The chain carries TRBV12-3 or TRBV12-4 and TRBJ2-3, with 9 bases that match TRBD2. Trimming took 6 bases from V and 4 from J; bases not matched to a gene: 14. The CDR3 consists of 17 residues. The CDR3 is CASSRDISGREPDTQYF. As DNA, the CDR3 is TGTGCCAGCAGCCGCGACATTAGCGGGAGAGAGCCAGATACGCAGTATTTT.

This clonotype turned up a few times. This rearrangement joins TRBV5-4 to TRBJ2-5; possible D gene TRBD2, 6 bases. V was trimmed by 4 bases and J by 1 base, leaving 17 bases between them. Germline CDR1 SGHNT, CDR2 YYREEE (reference sequence). The length of the CDR3 is 16 residues. The CDR3 loop reads CASSPRGGAFQETQYF. CDR3 in DNA: TGTGCCAGCAGCCCGCGTGGCGGGGCCTTCCAAGAGACCCAGTACTTC.

This clonotype has only a few counts. The chain couples TRBV27 to TRBJ2-1; the D gene is possibly TRBD2 (6 bases). Germline assignment: CDR1 MNHEY and CDR2 SMNVEV (reference sequence). This CDR3 is 13 amino acids long. Trimming removed 3 bases at V and 9 bases at J, with 12 bases between. Here the CDR3 reads CASSFLSGGEQFF. The CDR3 coding sequence is TGTGCCAGCAGTTTCCTCTCCGGGGGTGAGCAGTTCTTC.

This clonotype occurred a few times. The chain combines TRBV6-6 with TRBJ1-5; a weak D match, TRBD1 (6 bases). CDR3 length equals 15 residues. Per the germline V gene, CDR1 is MNHNY and CDR2 is SVGAGI (reference sequence). V dropped 8 bases and J dropped 2 bases, with 16 bases sitting between them. CDR3 in amino acids: CASVQQGGGNQPQHF. The DNA for the CDR3 is TGTGCCAGCGTCCAACAGGGAGGAGGCAATCAGCCCCAGCATTTT.

This clonotype was found many times. CDR3 residues: CASSLAQYQPQHF. DNA for the CDR3: TGTGCCAGCAGCTTAGCGCAGTATCAGCCCCAGCATTTT. The V gene is TRBV7-9, the J gene TRBJ1-5; D not resolved. V lost 0 bases to trimming and J lost 5 bases, with 5 bases between them. The V gene's germline CDR1 is SEHNR and CDR2 FQNEAQ (reference sequence). The CDR3 extends over 13 amino acids. Together with reference TRBV7-9 and TRBJ1-5, the CDR3 gives the full variable domain: DTGVSQNPRHKITKRGQNVTFRCDPISEHNRLYWYRQTLGQGPEFLTYFQNEAQLEKSRLLSDRFSAERPKGSFSTLEIQRTEQGDSAMYLCASSLAQYQPQHFGDGTRLSIL.

This clonotype was counted between two and nine times. The V and J genes are TRBV6-1 and TRBJ2-1, with 7 bases aligning to TRBD2. CDR1 and CDR2 from the germline V gene are MNHNS and SASEGT. The CDR3 sequence is 13 residues long. Trimming at V came to 3 bases and at J to 5 bases, leaving 1 base not matched to a gene. CDR3 in DNA: TGTGCCAGCAGTGAGGGAGGGGACAATGAGCAGTTCTTC. Its translation is CASSEGGDNEQFF.

This chain joins TRBV11-2 and TRBJ1-6, with D perhaps matching TRBD1 (6 bases). Per the germline V gene, CDR1 is SGHAT and CDR2 is FQNNGV. Trimming took off 0 bases at V and 7 bases at J, with 13 bases between the two ends. There are 16 residues in the CDR3. The CDR3 sequence: CASSLDRGKSNSPLHF. The CDR3 coding sequence is TGTGCCAGCAGCTTAGACAGGGGAAAGTCCAATTCACCCCTCCACTTT.

This chain uses TRBV7-9 with TRBJ2-7; tentatively, D is TRBD1 (6 bases). There are 14 residues in the CDR3. V was pared by 3 bases and J by 4 bases, with 13 bases between. The germline CDR1 and CDR2 sequences are SEHNR and FQNEAQ (reference sequence). The CDR3 reads CASSLTGGRYEQYF. CDR3 DNA sequence: TGTGCCAGCAGCTTGACAGGTGGAAGGTACGAGCAGTACTTC.

This clonotype was counted at least ten times. The genes are TRBV7-2 and TRBJ2-3, with D possibly matching TRBD2 (5 bases). The V end lost 4 bases, the J end lost 6 bases, and 14 bases lay between the germline ends. The CDR3 is 14 residues long. CDR1 and CDR2 (germline): SGHTA, FQGNSA. CDR3 in amino acids: CASSWRVGSDTQYF. The CDR3 nucleotides are TGTGCCAGCAGCTGGCGGGTTGGATCTGATACGCAGTATTTT.

This clonotype was detected many times. The rearrangement links TRBV28 to TRBJ1-4; a possible D gene is TRBD1 (5 bases). Per germline, CDR1 MDHEN and CDR2 SYDVKM. The CDR3 extends over 13 amino acids. Trimming stripped 10 bases from V and 7 bases from J, with 16 bases between. CDR3: CATGDSMTEKLFF. The CDR3 DNA reads as TGTGCCACGGGGGACTCGATGACTGAAAAACTGTTTTTT.

The sample holds many counts of this clonotype. V is TRBV7-2 and J is TRBJ2-7, with TRBD1 matching over 9 bases. CDR1 and CDR2 (germline): SGHTA, FQGNSA. This CDR3 has 15 residues. J gave up 4 bases and V 2 bases, and 6 bases lay outside the gene matches. In DNA, the CDR3 is TGTGCCAGCAGCTTAAGCGGGACAGGGTTTTACGAGCAGTACTTC. Protein: CASSLSGTGFYEQYF.

The table lists this clonotype with a few counts. The chain employs TRBV5-4 and TRBJ2-7; TRBD2 matches at 14 bases. This CDR3 has 16 amino acids. Trimming cost V 4 bases and J 6 bases; bases outside gene matches: 9. Germline V gives CDR1 SGHNT, CDR2 YYREEE (reference sequence). The CDR3 nucleotides read TGTGCCAGCAGCAGGGGCTCAGGGACTAGCGGGGGCGAGCAGTACTTC. It yields the protein CASSRGSGTSGGEQYF.

The chain recombines TRBV20-1 with TRBJ2-5, with D hard to call. Germline-derived CDR1 and CDR2 are DFQATT and SNEGSKA (reference sequence). V was clipped by 4 bases and J by 2 bases, with 14 bases between them. The CDR3 loop spans 14 amino acids. The CDR3 DNA is TGCAGTGCTACCCGCCGGCCCCTGCAAGAGACCCAGTACTTC. Translated, it gives CSATRRPLQETQYF.

This clonotype was seen repeatedly, ten times or more. The chain uses TRBV7-2 and TRBJ2-3, with D perhaps TRBD2 (5 bases). Per germline, CDR1 SGHTA and CDR2 FQGNSA. Trimming shortened V by 1 base and J by 0 bases, and 8 bases separated the two germline ends. This CDR3 is 15 amino acids long. DNA for the CDR3: TGTGCCAGCAGCTTAGGGGGAGTTAGCACAGATACGCAGTATTTT. It encodes CASSLGGVSTDTQYF.

The chain carries TRBV18 and TRBJ2-7; 7 bases fit TRBD1. This CDR3 is built from 14 residues. Germline CDR1 reads KGHSH; CDR2 reads LQKENI. J was trimmed by 2 bases and V by 6 bases; bases with no gene match: 7. In DNA form, the CDR3 reads TGTGCCAGCTCCGGGGACAGACTTACCTACGAGCAGTACTTC. It is translated as CASSGDRLTYEQYF. The full variable domain, its missing parts supplied by reference TRBV18 and TRBJ2-7, is NAGVMQNPRHLVRRRGQEARLRCSPMKGHSHVYWYRQLPEEGLKFMVYLQKENIIDESGMPKERFSAEFPKEGPSILRIQQVVRGDSAAYFCASSGDRLTYEQYFGPGTRLTVT.

The V gene is TRBV6-2 or TRBV6-3, the J gene TRBJ2-2; D may be TRBD1 (6 bases). The CDR3 is 17 amino acids. V lost 6 bases and J 4 bases, leaving 21 bases between the germline ends. Germline CDR1 reads MNHEY; CDR2 reads SVGEGT. The CDR3 nucleotides are TGTGCCAGCAGCAACAGGTTGACAGGTCTTAGCACCGGGGAGCTGTTTTTT. It translates to CASSNRLTGLSTGELFF.

There are many counts of this clonotype. The chain recombines TRBV15 with TRBJ1-1, with 7 bases identical to TRBD1. Germline V gives CDR1 LNHNV, CDR2 YYDKDF (reference sequence). The CDR3 consists of 13 residues. V was pared by 5 bases and J by 8 bases, with 8 bases of the junction left unmatched. DNA of the CDR3: TGTGCCACCAGCCCCCGAGAGGGGGCAGAAGCTTTCTTT. This translates into CATSPREGAEAFF.

Many counts were recorded for this clonotype. This rearrangement joins TRBV7-6 to TRBJ2-3; TRBD2 matches 14 bases. In germline, CDR1 is SGHVS, CDR2 FNYEAQ. CDR3 length equals 17 residues. V shed 5 bases and J 6 bases; nucleotides not matched to a gene: 10. CDR3 amino acids: CASSPQTSGGGRDTQYF. CDR3 coding DNA: TGTGCCAGCAGCCCCCAGACTAGCGGGGGGGGCCGGGATACGCAGTATTTT.

This clonotype was recorded at least ten times. The V gene is TRBV6-2 or TRBV6-3, the J gene TRBJ2-7; D is unresolved. The germline V gene has CDR1 MNHEY and CDR2 SVGEGT. The CDR3 is made up of 14 amino acids. V was cut by 0 bases and J by 3 bases, with 9 bases left in between. CDR3 sequence reads: CASSYSLLIYEQYF. CDR3 DNA sequence: TGTGCCAGCAGTTACTCGTTGTTGATCTACGAGCAGTACTTC.

This clonotype appeared a few times. This chain connects TRBV20-1 to TRBJ2-5, with 14 bases identical to TRBD2. This CDR3 has 18 amino acids. Germline V lookup: CDR1 DFQATT, CDR2 SNEGSKA (reference sequence). V shed 6 bases and J 5 bases; nucleotides not matched to a gene: 17. CDR3 nucleotide sequence: TGCAGTGCAGTCGGCCCGGGACTAGCGGGAGTTCGAAGGGAGACCCAGTACTTC. This codes for CSAVGPGLAGVRRETQYF.

The J gene is TRBJ2-2, the V gene TRBV12-3 or TRBV12-4, with D uncertain. Trimming pared 4 bases from V and 6 bases from J, leaving 0 bases between. This CDR3 is built from 10 residues. CDR3 sequence: CASSSGELFF. The CDR3, as DNA: TGTGCCAGCAGTTCCGGGGAGCTGTTTTTT.